This T cell receptor beta chain was obtained from a study of cytomegalovirus exposure and HLA in healthy donors. Primers: 60 Vbeta forward and 13 Jbeta reverse. The method was immunoSEQ multiplex PCR; TCRdb's version includes in-frame clones alone and lacks a portion of them. The sample contains 110,000 to 150,000 clones, more than 70% of which appear only once. The sequence derives from a woman between 40 and 50 years old in good health and CMV-seronegative. The sequencing input was PBMCs.

The CDR3 nucleotides read TGTGCCAGCAGTGAATCGGGGGAAGCGAACTATGGCTACACCTTC. This codes for CASSESGEANYGYTF. The chain is built from TRBV2 and TRBJ1-2; a weak D match, TRBD1 (5 bases). The V gene's germline CDR1 is SNHLY and CDR2 FYNNEI. Trimming left V 2 bases short and J 2 bases short, with 12 bases between. The CDR3 has 15 amino acids. The complete variable domain, with remaining parts taken from reference TRBV2 and TRBJ1-2, reads EPEVTQTPSHQVTQMGQEVILRCVPISNHLYFYWYRQILGQKVEFLVSFYNNEISEKSEIFDDQFSVERPDGSNFTLKIRSTKLEDSAMYFCASSESGEANYGYTFGSGTRLTVV.